This entry features one TCR beta chain sequence. TCRdb re-clonotyped the PCR reads via MiXCR. The sample consists of about 20,000 clones, 12% of them appearing once. Thyroid surgery was performed in patients who had received no treatment beforehand. The sample comes from a study of metastatic and nonmetastatic thyroid tumors. This CDR3 comprises 15 residues. Deletions cut 2 bases from V and 3 bases from J, with 11 bases between. Germline loops: CDR1 LNHDA, CDR2 SQIVND (reference sequence). The chain recombines TRBV19 with TRBJ1-5; a possible D gene is TRBD1 (6 bases). This receptor was identified in a male donor with papillary thyroid cancer or a benign thyroid nodule (not recorded which). Some clones in this sample may be carry-over from other donors' samples. Sequencing was done on a sample of blood. This chain's CDR3 is CASSILQGYNQPQHF. CDR3 in DNA: TGTGCCAGTAGTATACTACAGGGATACAATCAGCCCCAGCATTTT.